The 25 T cell receptor beta chains below come from one sample, sequenced in a study of PD-L1 blockade in urothelial cancer. The method was immunoSEQ multiplex PCR; TCRdb's version includes in-frame clones alone and lacks a portion of them. The sample consists of just over 20,000 clones, just over 85% of them appearing once. Sequenced here: PBMCs, sampled around atezolizumab (anti-PD-L1) treatment. The receptors stem from a man in his fifties or sixties with urothelial cancer.

The genes are TRBV2 and TRBJ1-2, with TRBD1 as a possible D gene (5 bases). From germline, CDR1 is SNHLY and CDR2 FYNNEI. V was shortened by 6 bases and J by 7 bases, with 12 bases between the two germline ends. This CDR3 comprises 12 residues. CDR3 in DNA: TGTGCCAGCAGCCAGGGTAATAGTGGCTACACCTTC. Its protein is CASSQGNSGYTF.

The rearrangement links TRBV7-6 to TRBJ2-7, with D tentatively TRBD1 (6 bases). Looked up from germline, CDR1 is SGHVS and CDR2 is FNYEAQ. This CDR3 comprises 15 residues. Trimming took off 1 base at V and 2 bases at J, with 12 bases between the two ends. The CDR3 sequence: CASSLEQGPTYEQYF. In DNA form, the CDR3 reads TGTGCCAGCAGCTTAGAGCAGGGGCCCACCTACGAGCAGTACTTC.

The chain recombines TRBV27 with TRBJ2-7; possibly TRBD1 for D (5 bases). CDR1 and CDR2 (germline): MNHEY, SMNVEV (reference sequence). This CDR3 spans 15 amino acids. Trimming took 6 bases from V and 3 from J, leaving 18 bases between them. The DNA for the CDR3 is TGTGCCAGCAGCACCGAAGGGGCTTATATCTACGAGCAGTACTTC. It translates to CASSTEGAYIYEQYF.

The V call is TRBV7-2, the J call TRBJ1-2; D gene uncertain. The germline V and J ends were trimmed by 0 bases and 3 bases, with 5 bases remaining between them. The germline V gene has CDR1 SGHTA and CDR2 FQGNSA. This CDR3 contains 13 residues. The CDR3 loop is CASSLAPDYGYTF. The CDR3 DNA reads TGTGCCAGCAGCTTAGCCCCAGACTATGGCTACACCTTC.

V gene TRBV6-1 combines with J gene TRBJ2-1, with TRBD2 identical over 11 bases. With V trimmed by 8 bases and J by 4 bases, 4 bases remained unmatched. The CDR3 runs 14 residues. CDR1 and CDR2 (germline): MNHNS, SASEGT. The CDR3 DNA follows: TGTGCCAGCGGGTCTAGCGGGGGGTACAATGAGCAGTTCTTC. This codes for CASGSSGGYNEQFF.

The rearrangement uses TRBV7-6 and TRBJ2-5; D perhaps matches TRBD1 (5 bases). The germline V and J ends were trimmed by 0 bases and 2 bases, with 16 bases remaining between them. This CDR3 spans 17 amino acids. CDR1 and CDR2 (germline): SGHVS, FNYEAQ. CDR3 sequence reads: CASSLAGRVNPQETQYF. Written as DNA, the CDR3 is TGTGCCAGCAGCTTAGCGGGCAGGGTGAACCCTCAAGAGACCCAGTACTTC.

V and J are TRBV11-2 and TRBJ2-1; TRBD2 matches at 11 bases. The CDR3 is 17 amino acids. The V gene end was trimmed by 0 bases and the J gene end by 5 bases; junction bases not matched to a gene: 6. CDR1 SGHAT and CDR2 FQNNGV come from the germline V gene. The CDR3 is CASSLDNASGRNNEQFF. The CDR3 DNA reads as TGTGCCAGCAGCTTAGATAACGCTAGCGGGAGGAACAATGAGCAGTTCTTC.

This clone was detected once. The V and J genes are TRBV7-2 and TRBJ1-5; the D gene is possibly TRBD1 (6 bases). This CDR3 has 17 residues. Per germline, CDR1 SGHTA and CDR2 FQGNSA. V shed 3 bases and J shed 0 bases, with 15 bases lying between them. In DNA form, the CDR3 reads TGTGCCAGCAGCTTTGGGACACACCCTTATAGCAATCAGCCCCAGCATTTT. It translates to CASSFGTHPYSNQPQHF.

This chain links TRBV5-1 with TRBJ2-2; 8 bases agree with TRBD1. CDR1 and CDR2 from the germline V gene are SGHRS and YFSETQ. V lost 3 bases, J lost 3 bases, and 4 bases stayed unmatched. The CDR3 sequence is 15 residues long. The CDR3 nucleotides read TGCGCCAGCAGCTCAAACAGGGGGGACACCGGGGAGCTGTTTTTT. Amino acid sequence: CASSSNRGDTGELFF.

V usage is TRBV7-6 and J usage is TRBJ2-1; 11 positions match TRBD2. The CDR3 totals 18 residues. Trimming cost V 0 bases and J 7 bases; bases outside gene matches: 11. The germline gives CDR1 SGHVS, CDR2 FNYEAQ. The CDR3 is CASSLAPLAGVLINEQFF. The CDR3 coding sequence is TGTGCCAGCAGCTTAGCCCCACTAGCGGGGGTGCTTATTAATGAGCAGTTCTTC.

The chain's CDR3 is CASSEGLFGGDTQYF. CDR3 bases: TGTGCCAGCAGCGAGGGTCTCTTCGGTGGGGATACGCAGTATTTT. V gene TRBV6-4 combines with J gene TRBJ2-3; a weak D match, TRBD2 (5 bases). V gave up 6 bases and J gave up 6 bases, with 19 bases separating them. This CDR3 is 15 amino acids long. The germline CDR1 and CDR2 sequences are MRHNA and SNTAGT.

This sequence joins TRBV5-1 and TRBJ1-1, with a weak D call TRBD1 (5 bases). Deletions cut 3 bases from V and 5 bases from J, with 11 bases between. The CDR3 contains 13 residues. Germline V gene lookup returns CDR1 SGHRS and CDR2 YFSETQ. CDR3 loop: CASSWMGGTEAFF. CDR3 DNA sequence: TGCGCCAGCAGCTGGATGGGGGGGACTGAAGCTTTCTTT.

The CDR3 here is CAISKSQGQVETQYF. CDR3 sequence (DNA): TGTGCCATCAGCAAGTCGCAGGGGCAGGTTGAGACCCAGTACTTC. This rearrangement joins TRBV10-3 to TRBJ2-5; TRBD1 is a possible D gene (6 bases). CDR3 size: 15 residues. V lost 6 bases, J lost 5 bases, and 19 bases lay in between. CDR1 ENHRY and CDR2 SYGVKD come from the germline V gene.

The chain couples TRBV18 to TRBJ1-5, with TRBD1 identical over 11 bases. The germline gives CDR1 KGHSH, CDR2 LQKENI. The CDR3 runs to 16 residues. Unmatched junction bases numbered 10, after V lost 6 bases and J lost 6 bases. CDR3 in DNA: TGTGCCAGCTCGTCCGTGTCGGACAGGGGGCCTCAGCCCCAGCATTTT. It codes for CASSSVSDRGPQPQHF.

The chain combines TRBV5-4 with TRBJ1-1, with TRBD1 as a possible D gene (6 bases). Germline loops: CDR1 SGHNT, CDR2 YYREEE (reference sequence). The germline V and J ends were trimmed by 4 bases and 3 bases, with 13 bases remaining between them. The CDR3 loop spans 14 amino acids. CDR3 in amino acids: CASSLGHGDTEAFF. In DNA, the CDR3 is TGTGCCAGCAGCCTGGGACACGGGGACACTGAAGCTTTCTTT.

Notes on this clone: At one end, the junction sequence differs from germline, possibly due to a read error. The rearrangement uses TRBV13 and TRBJ2-1; 11 bases align to TRBD2. The CDR3 has 15 residues. Germline CDR1 PRHDT, CDR2 FYEKMQ (reference sequence). The chain's CDR3 is CASTLAGGPKNEQFF. The CDR3 DNA sequence: TGTGCCAGCACCTTAGCGGGAGGGCCCAAGAATGAGCAGTTCTTC.

The genes are TRBV25-1 and TRBJ2-6; D possibly corresponds to TRBD1 (5 bases). This CDR3 contains 15 residues. The V gene lost 4 bases and the J gene lost 0 bases, with 7 bases spanning the gap. The germline V gene has CDR1 MGHDK and CDR2 SYGVNS. This CDR3 is CASSAQGSGANVLTF. CDR3 bases: TGTGCCAGCAGTGCCCAGGGCTCTGGGGCCAACGTCCTGACTTTC.

CDR3 bases: TGTGCCGTAGGGGGCAGCTACGAGCAGTACTTC. It specifies CAVGGSYEQYF. The chain employs TRBV25-1 and TRBJ2-7; 7 nucleotides align to TRBD1. The CDR3 runs 11 residues. Germline V gene sequence: CDR1 MGHDK, CDR2 SYGVNS. The junction had 4 bases not matched to a gene; V was cut back by 11 bases and J by 3 bases.

This clone was counted once. V and J are TRBV7-2 and TRBJ2-1; 12 bases map to TRBD2. With 5 bases clipped from V and 10 bases from J, the junction kept 0 bases outside the gene matches. In germline, CDR1 is SGHTA, CDR2 FQGNSA. The CDR3 spans 12 residues. CDR3 residues: CASSGLAGEQFF. The CDR3 DNA reads as TGTGCCAGCAGCGGACTAGCGGGGGAGCAGTTCTTC.

This clone is a singleton in its sample. The V gene is TRBV5-6, the J gene TRBJ2-3, with D perhaps TRBD2 (5 bases). This CDR3 is built from 15 residues. V lost 4 bases and J lost 0, with 12 bases in between. The germline V gene encodes CDR1 SGHDT and CDR2 YYEEEE. The CDR3 reads CASSLVGLSTDTQYF. The CDR3 nucleotides read TGTGCCAGCAGCCTCGTCGGACTTAGCACAGATACGCAGTATTTT.

This chain links TRBV7-9 with TRBJ1-2; D call uncertain. The CDR3 totals 18 residues. Germline lookup yields CDR1 SEHNR and CDR2 FQNEAQ (reference sequence). V lost 5 bases to trimming and J lost 3 bases, with 25 bases between them. The CDR3 here is CASSRVQTFNIHYYGYTF. The CDR3 nucleotides are TGTGCCAGCAGCCGTGTACAGACCTTTAACATACATTACTATGGCTACACCTTC.

The V and J genes are TRBV18 and TRBJ1-5, with TRBD1 matching 8 bases. The CDR3 spans 14 residues. Germline CDR1 reads KGHSH; CDR2 reads LQKENI. V gave up 6 bases and J gave up 6 bases; unmatched junction bases: 7. The CDR3 loop reads CASSLDRGSQPQHF. The CDR3 DNA sequence: TGTGCCAGCTCCCTCGACAGGGGAAGTCAGCCCCAGCATTTT.

CDR3 in amino acids: CASSRVSASGAQTQYF. CDR3 in DNA: TGCGCCAGCAGCCGGGTATCGGCTAGCGGGGCGCAGACCCAGTACTTC. This chain uses TRBV5-1 with TRBJ2-5, with 9 bases fitting TRBD2. From germline, CDR1 is SGHRS and CDR2 YFSETQ. With 4 bases clipped from V and 6 bases from J, the junction kept 13 bases outside the gene matches. The CDR3 contains 16 residues.

This clone was detected only a few times. This chain joins TRBV2 and TRBJ2-1; 8 positions agree with TRBD2. Germline CDR1 and CDR2: SNHLY and FYNNEI. CDR3 length: 16 amino acids. Trimming removed 3 bases from V and 3 bases from J; junction bases left unmatched: 7. The CDR3 DNA sequence: TGTGCCAGCAGTGATTGGACTAGCCAGTACTACAATGAGCAGTTCTTC. Encoded protein: CASSDWTSQYYNEQFF.

This chain links TRBV4-1 with TRBJ2-1; D call uncertain. This CDR3 has 15 residues. Trimming pared 2 bases from V and 4 bases from J, leaving 12 bases between. The germline V gene encodes CDR1 MGHRA and CDR2 YSYEKL. The CDR3 sequence is CASSQRWAQYNEQFF. CDR3 nucleotides: TGCGCCAGCAGCCAAAGGTGGGCCCAGTACAATGAGCAGTTCTTC.